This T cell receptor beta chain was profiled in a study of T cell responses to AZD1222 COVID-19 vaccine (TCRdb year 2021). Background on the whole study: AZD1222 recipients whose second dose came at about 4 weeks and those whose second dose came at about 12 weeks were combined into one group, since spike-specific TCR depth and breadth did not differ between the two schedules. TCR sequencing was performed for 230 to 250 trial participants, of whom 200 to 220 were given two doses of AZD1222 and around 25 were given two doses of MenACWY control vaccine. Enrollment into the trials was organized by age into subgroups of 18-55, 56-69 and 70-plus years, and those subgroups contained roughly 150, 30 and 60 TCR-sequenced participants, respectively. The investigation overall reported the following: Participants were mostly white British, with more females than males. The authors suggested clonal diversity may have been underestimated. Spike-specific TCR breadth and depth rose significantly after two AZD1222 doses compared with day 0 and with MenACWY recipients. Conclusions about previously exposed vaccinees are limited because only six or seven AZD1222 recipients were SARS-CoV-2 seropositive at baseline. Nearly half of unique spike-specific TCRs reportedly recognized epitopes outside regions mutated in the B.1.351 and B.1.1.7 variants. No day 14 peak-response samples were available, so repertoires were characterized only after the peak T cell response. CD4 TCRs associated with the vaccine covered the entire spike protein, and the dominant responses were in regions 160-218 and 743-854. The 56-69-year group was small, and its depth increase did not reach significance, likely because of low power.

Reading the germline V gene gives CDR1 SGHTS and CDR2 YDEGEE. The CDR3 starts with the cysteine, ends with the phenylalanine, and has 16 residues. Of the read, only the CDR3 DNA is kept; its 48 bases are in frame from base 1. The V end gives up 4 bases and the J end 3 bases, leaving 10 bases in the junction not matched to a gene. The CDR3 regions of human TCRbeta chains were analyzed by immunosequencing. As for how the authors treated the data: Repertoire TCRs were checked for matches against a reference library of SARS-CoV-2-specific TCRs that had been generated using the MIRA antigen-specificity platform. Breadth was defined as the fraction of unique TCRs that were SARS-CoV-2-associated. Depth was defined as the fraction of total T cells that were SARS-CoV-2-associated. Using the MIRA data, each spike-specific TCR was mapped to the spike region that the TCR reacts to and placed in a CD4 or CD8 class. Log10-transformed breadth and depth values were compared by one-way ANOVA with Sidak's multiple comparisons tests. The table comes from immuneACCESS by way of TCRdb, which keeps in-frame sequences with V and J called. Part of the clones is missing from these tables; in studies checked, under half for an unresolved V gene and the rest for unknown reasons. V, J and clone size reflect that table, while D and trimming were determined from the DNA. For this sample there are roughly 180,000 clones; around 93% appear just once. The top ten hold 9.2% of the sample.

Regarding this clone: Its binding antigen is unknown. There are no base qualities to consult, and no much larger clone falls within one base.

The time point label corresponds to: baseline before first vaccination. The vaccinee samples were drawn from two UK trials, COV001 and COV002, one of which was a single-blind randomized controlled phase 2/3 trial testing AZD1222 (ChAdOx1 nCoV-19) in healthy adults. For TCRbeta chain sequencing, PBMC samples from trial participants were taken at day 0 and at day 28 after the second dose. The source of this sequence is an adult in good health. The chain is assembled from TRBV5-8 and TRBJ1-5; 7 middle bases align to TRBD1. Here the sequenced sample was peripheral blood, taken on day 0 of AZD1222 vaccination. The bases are TGTGCCAGCAGCGGGAGGGGGCAGGGGTTCAATCAGCCCCAGCATTTT. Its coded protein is CASSGRGQGFNQPQHF.